A single sample is the source of the 22 T cell receptor beta chains below, sequenced in a study of blood T cell repertoires in COVID-19. Sequencing used immunoSEQ multiplex PCR; TCRdb keeps in-frame clones, though not all of them. The data contain approximately 200,000 clones, approximately 80% of them seen just once; the ten biggest clones take up about 8.3%. Specimen: peripheral blood. The source of these receptors is a woman of 80 years or more with COVID-19, enrolled during active disease.

V is TRBV7-9 and J is TRBJ1-1; D is undetermined. With 5 bases removed from V and 5 bases from J, the gap between germline ends came to 12 bases. CDR1 is SEHNR and CDR2 is FQNEAQ in the germline V gene (reference sequence). The CDR3 runs to 13 residues. CDR3 loop: CASSVGGRTEAFF. DNA of the CDR3: TGTGCCAGCAGCGTCGGAGGGAGGACTGAAGCTTTCTTT. Variable domain in full (rest from reference TRBV7-9 and TRBJ1-1): DTGVSQNPRHKITKRGQNVTFRCDPISEHNRLYWYRQTLGQGPEFLTYFQNEAQLEKSRLLSDRFSAERPKGSFSTLEIQRTEQGDSAMYLCASSVGGRTEAFFGQGTRLTVV.

This sequence joins TRBV10-1 and TRBJ2-7; 9 positions match TRBD1. The CDR3 is 13 amino acids. CDR1 WNHNN and CDR2 SYGVQD come from the germline V gene (reference sequence). V lost 5 bases to trimming and J lost 4 bases; unmatched junction nucleotides: 3. CDR3 coding DNA: TGCGCCAGCAGTTCTGGACAGGGGTACGAGCAGTACTTC. Translating gives CASSSGQGYEQYF.

The chain joins TRBV3-1 (or the pseudogene TRBV3-2) to TRBJ1-2; D is unresolved. The germline CDR1 and CDR2 sequences are LGHDT and YNNKEL (reference sequence). The CDR3 spans 11 residues. V was trimmed by 0 bases and J by 8 bases, leaving 4 bases between them. In nucleotides, the CDR3 is TGTGCCAGCAGCCAAGAAAGCGGCTACACCTTC. As protein: CASSQESGYTF.

V is TRBV6-1 and J is TRBJ2-7, with 9 bases lining up with TRBD2. CDR3 length equals 16 residues. CDR1 and CDR2 (germline): MNHNS, SASEGT. With V trimmed by 4 bases and J by 5 bases, 12 bases remained unmatched. The CDR3 nucleotides are TGTGCCAGCAGTGTTGGCGGGAGGGGGTTTTCGGACGAGCAGTACTTC. Translated: CASSVGGRGFSDEQYF.

This clone appeared a few times. The V gene is TRBV5-1, the J gene TRBJ2-5, with TRBD2 matching 7 bases. CDR3 size: 15 residues. The J segment lost 5 bases and the V segment lost 0 bases, leaving 7 bases of the junction unmatched. Germline CDR1 reads SGHRS; CDR2 reads YFSETQ. CDR3 in amino acids: CASSLAGGAGETQYF. CDR3 coding DNA: TGCGCCAGCAGCTTGGCGGGGGGAGCAGGGGAGACCCAGTACTTC.

The chain couples TRBV5-1 to TRBJ2-2; D might be TRBD2 (6 bases). Germline loops: CDR1 SGHRS, CDR2 YFSETQ. This CDR3 is built from 17 residues. The ends were cut back, 2 bases at V and 1 base at J, with 15 bases in the middle. The CDR3 here is CASSLAGLLGNTGELFF. The CDR3, as DNA: TGCGCCAGCAGCTTAGCGGGTCTACTTGGGAACACCGGGGAGCTGTTTTTT.

This chain connects TRBV28 to TRBJ1-4; a weak D match, TRBD1 (6 bases). CDR1 MDHEN and CDR2 SYDVKM come from the germline V gene. Trimming pared 6 bases from V and 4 bases from J, leaving 15 bases between. CDR3 size: 15 residues. The CDR3: CASSHGGGSNEKLFF. In DNA, the CDR3 is TGTGCCAGCAGCCACGGGGGGGGCAGTAATGAAAAACTGTTTTTT. The whole variable domain, filled in from reference TRBV28 and TRBJ1-4, reads DVKVTQSSRYLVKRTGEKVFLECVQDMDHENMFWYRQDPGLGLRLIYFSYDVKMKEKGDIPEGYSVSREKKERFSLILESASTNQTSMYLCASSHGGGSNEKLFFGSGTQLSVL.

This rearrangement joins TRBV5-4 to TRBJ2-7; 12 positions agree with TRBD2. The CDR3 is made up of 16 amino acids. Trimming cost V 4 bases and J 7 bases; bases outside gene matches: 12. Germline CDR1 SGHNT, CDR2 YYREEE (reference sequence). The CDR3 DNA reads TGTGCCAGCAGCCGGACTAGCGGGGCCAATTGGGGGGAGCAGTACTTC. Protein product: CASSRTSGANWGEQYF.

The chain uses TRBV28 and TRBJ1-1; 8 bases agree with TRBD1. This CDR3 has 14 amino acids. The junction had 3 bases not matched to a gene; V was cut back by 6 bases and J by 0 bases. Germline V gene sequence: CDR1 MDHEN, CDR2 SYDVKM. CDR3 sequence: CASRSGGMNTEAFF. As DNA, the CDR3 is TGTGCCAGCAGATCAGGGGGCATGAACACTGAAGCTTTCTTT.

The chain couples TRBV5-1 to TRBJ2-3, with a weak D call TRBD1 (6 bases). CDR3 length: 15 amino acids. The V end was cut by 4 bases, the J end by 5 bases, with 17 bases between. The germline V gene encodes CDR1 SGHRS and CDR2 YFSETQ. For the CDR3, the DNA is TGCGCCAGCAGCGTGGGTTCAGGGGATGGAGATACGCAGTATTTT. This gives the protein CASSVGSGDGDTQYF.

V and J are TRBV12-3 or TRBV12-4 and TRBJ2-1; D gene uncertain. Between the trimmed V and J ends, which lost 6 bases and 8 bases, there was a span of 8 bases. CDR3 length equals 11 residues. This chain's CDR3 is CASSSRYEQFF. The DNA of the CDR3 is TGTGCCAGCAGCTCTAGGTATGAGCAGTTCTTC.

This chain joins TRBV3-1 (or the pseudogene TRBV3-2) and TRBJ1-2; D may be TRBD1 (6 bases). Germline CDR1 LGHDT, CDR2 YNNKEL (reference sequence). Trimming shortened V by 1 base and J by 8 bases, and 14 bases separated the two germline ends. The CDR3 is 14 residues long. CDR3 coding DNA: TGTGCCAGCAGCCAAGTACAGACAGGAGGCGGCTACACCTTC. This codes for CASSQVQTGGGYTF.

The CDR3 loop reads CASSLTQGGAINEQYF. The CDR3 DNA sequence: TGCGCCAGCAGCCTAACACAGGGAGGGGCAATCAACGAGCAGTACTTC. The rearrangement joins TRBV4-1 to TRBJ2-7; D is possibly TRBD2 (7 bases). V was pared by 4 bases and J by 5 bases, with 21 bases between. CDR1 and CDR2 from the germline V gene are MGHRA and YSYEKL. The CDR3 loop spans 16 amino acids.

The chain has TRBV12-3 or TRBV12-4 and TRBJ1-2; D possibly corresponds to TRBD1 (5 bases). The V and J ends lost 5 bases and 6 bases respectively, with 13 bases between them. This CDR3 contains 13 residues. This CDR3 is CASSLGRADGYTF. Here the CDR3 DNA reads TGTGCCAGCAGTCTTGGCAGGGCAGATGGCTACACCTTC.

The chain has TRBV9 and TRBJ1-1; a weak D match, TRBD1 (6 bases). Germline CDR1 and CDR2: SGDLS and YYNGEE. This CDR3 is 15 amino acids long. V was cut by 0 bases and J by 0 bases, with 9 bases left in between. As DNA, the CDR3 is TGTGCCAGCAGCGTAGAAGGGGGGGTGAACACTGAAGCTTTCTTT. This gives the protein CASSVEGGVNTEAFF.

CDR3: CASSVFSGAGSYNEQFF. The CDR3 DNA reads TGTGCCAGCAGCGTATTCTCTGGGGCAGGGTCCTACAATGAGCAGTTCTTC. V usage is TRBV9 and J usage is TRBJ2-1, with a tentative D call TRBD1 (5 bases). The V gene's germline CDR1 is SGDLS and CDR2 YYNGEE. V was shortened by 1 base and J by 1 base, with 15 bases between the two germline ends. The CDR3 spans 17 residues.

The chain joins TRBV3-1 (or the pseudogene TRBV3-2) to TRBJ1-4, with TRBD1 identical over 9 bases. The length of the CDR3 is 15 residues. CDR1 is LGHDT and CDR2 is YNNKEL in the germline V gene (reference sequence). Trimming cost V 5 bases and J 5 bases; bases outside gene matches: 6. The CDR3: CASSETDRGNEKLFF. CDR3 in DNA: TGTGCCAGCAGCGAAACGGACAGGGGAAATGAAAAACTGTTTTTT.

The chain combines TRBV19 with TRBJ1-5; 7 nucleotides match TRBD1. V lost 4 bases, J lost 6 bases, and 6 bases stayed unmatched. CDR1 and CDR2 (germline): LNHDA, SQIVND (reference sequence). This CDR3 region has 14 residues. The CDR3 loop is CASSRAGGVQPQHF. The CDR3 DNA reads TGTGCCAGTAGTAGGGCAGGGGGAGTTCAGCCCCAGCATTTT.

This clone was seen only a few times. The chain is built from TRBV11-2 and TRBJ2-7, with D tentatively TRBD1 (5 bases). CDR1 is SGHAT and CDR2 is FQNNGV in the germline V gene. The V gene lost 5 bases and the J gene lost 7 bases, with 15 bases spanning the gap. This CDR3 region has 13 residues. CDR3 sequence (DNA): TGTGCCAGCAGCCGGACCTCTAGGGGAGAGCAGTACTTC. This encodes CASSRTSRGEQYF.

The chain combines TRBV6-5 with TRBJ2-3; 7 bases are a match to TRBD2. Germline loops: CDR1 MNHEY, CDR2 SVGAGI. V trimming: 4 bases; J trimming: 5 bases; junction bases outside the gene matches: 3. The CDR3 is 13 amino acids. This chain's CDR3 is CASSSTGGDTQYF. The DNA of the CDR3 is TGTGCCAGCAGTTCGACGGGGGGAGATACGCAGTATTTT.

This clone was seen a handful of times. V gene TRBV18 combines with J gene TRBJ1-4; no clear D gene. Trimming stripped 0 bases from V and 3 bases from J, with 8 bases between. The V gene's germline CDR1 is KGHSH and CDR2 LQKENI. The CDR3 is 15 amino acids. CDR3 nucleotides: TGTGCCAGCTCACCACCGGCTCAGGCTAATGAAAAACTGTTTTTT. Residues: CASSPPAQANEKLFF. The full variable domain, its missing parts supplied by reference TRBV18 and TRBJ1-4, is NAGVMQNPRHLVRRRGQEARLRCSPMKGHSHVYWYRQLPEEGLKFMVYLQKENIIDESGMPKERFSAEFPKEGPSILRIQQVVRGDSAAYFCASSPPAQANEKLFFGSGTQLSVL.

The genes are TRBV11-2 and TRBJ1-1, with TRBD1 identical over 7 bases. Germline CDR1 and CDR2: SGHAT and FQNNGV. This CDR3 is built from 13 residues. V lost 7 bases to trimming and J lost 4 bases; unmatched junction nucleotides: 6. CDR3 bases: TGTGCCAGCACCTCAGGGGGAGGCACTGAAGCTTTCTTT. Amino acids: CASTSGGGTEAFF.